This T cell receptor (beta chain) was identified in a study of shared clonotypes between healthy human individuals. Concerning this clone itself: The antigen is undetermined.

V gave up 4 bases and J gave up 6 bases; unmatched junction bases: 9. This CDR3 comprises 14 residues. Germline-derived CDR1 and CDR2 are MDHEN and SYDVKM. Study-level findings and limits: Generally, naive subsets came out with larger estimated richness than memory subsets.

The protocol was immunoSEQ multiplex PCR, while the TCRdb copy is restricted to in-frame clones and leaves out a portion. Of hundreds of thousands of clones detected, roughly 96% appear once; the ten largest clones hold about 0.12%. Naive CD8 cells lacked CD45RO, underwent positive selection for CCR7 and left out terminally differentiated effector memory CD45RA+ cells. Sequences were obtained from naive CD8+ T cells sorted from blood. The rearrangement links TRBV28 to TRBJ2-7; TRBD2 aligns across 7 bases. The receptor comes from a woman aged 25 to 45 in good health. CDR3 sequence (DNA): TGTGCCAGCAGTTCCCCACGCGGGAGTACCGAGCAGTACTTC. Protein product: CASSSPRGSTEQYF.